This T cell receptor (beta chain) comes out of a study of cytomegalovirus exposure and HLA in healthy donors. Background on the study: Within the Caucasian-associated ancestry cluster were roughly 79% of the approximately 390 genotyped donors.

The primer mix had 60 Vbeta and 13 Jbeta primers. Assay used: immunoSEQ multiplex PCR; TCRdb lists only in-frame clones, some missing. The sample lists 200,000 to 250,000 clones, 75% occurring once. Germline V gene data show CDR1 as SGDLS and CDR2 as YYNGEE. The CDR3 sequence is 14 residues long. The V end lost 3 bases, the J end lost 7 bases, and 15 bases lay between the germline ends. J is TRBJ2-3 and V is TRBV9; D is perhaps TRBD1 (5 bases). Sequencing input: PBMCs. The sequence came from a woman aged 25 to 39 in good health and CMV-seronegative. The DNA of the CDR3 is TGTGCCAGCAGCGGGCTCCAGGGTGGCTATACGCAGTATTTT. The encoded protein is CASSGLQGGYTQYF.